This TCR beta chain was recovered during a study of blood T cell repertoires in COVID-19. TCRdb keeps only in-frame clones here, not all; method: immunoSEQ multiplex PCR. The sample includes about 130,000 clones, 85% seen only once; the top ten take 5% to 8%. V dropped 4 bases and J dropped 8; count of bases not matched to a gene: 8. This CDR3 is 14 amino acids long. Per the germline V gene, CDR1 is SGHAT and CDR2 is FQDESV (reference sequence). This sequence joins TRBV11-1 and TRBJ2-3, with 8 bases aligning to TRBD1. Input material: peripheral blood. This receptor was obtained from a man older than 75 with active or convalescent COVID-19. The CDR3 region is CASSSDRVQGTQYF. DNA of the CDR3: TGTGCCAGCAGCTCGGACAGGGTGCAGGGTACGCAGTATTTT.